This TCR beta chain is from a study of blood T cell repertoires in COVID-19. Sequencing used immunoSEQ multiplex PCR; TCRdb keeps in-frame clones, though not all of them. The profile shows 250,000 to 350,000 clones, 90% of them singletons. This CDR3 region has 12 residues. From germline, CDR1 is LGHDT and CDR2 YNNKEL (reference sequence). Trimming pared 2 bases from V and 7 bases from J, leaving 9 bases between. The sequencing input was PBMCs or T cells enriched from blood (not recorded which). The receptor comes from a woman between 18 and 30 years old with acute COVID-19. The chain combines TRBV3-1 (or the pseudogene TRBV3-2) with TRBJ2-7, with D possibly matching TRBD1 (5 bases). The CDR3 is CASSQRGEEQYF. CDR3 in DNA: TGTGCCAGCAGCCAAAGGGGTGAAGAGCAGTACTTC.